The T cell receptor (beta chain) described here comes from a study of identical twins. This clonotype was seen many times. Its specificity is not known. The study's findings and limits: Beta out-of-frame sequences showed weaker excess twin sharing. Models underestimated how often monozygotic twins shared out-of-frame TCR alpha. Zero-insertion analyses were open to partial confounding by invariant MAIT and iNKT cells. With abundant cord blood beta clonotypes, insertions were fewer; memory repertoires showed no such pattern.

TCRdb ran MiXCR on the 5' RACE reads and lists one entry per CDR3 protein. Of roughly 690,000 distinct CDR3 sequences in the sample, 6% to 6.5% were seen once. This CDR3 spans 15 amino acids. CDR1 and CDR2 from the germline V gene are SGHRS and YFSETQ. V lost 0 bases and J lost 0, with 7 bases in between. The chain has TRBV5-1 and TRBJ1-3; maybe TRBD1 (5 bases). Source material: naive T cells sorted from blood. The TCR was taken from a man aged 18 to 30 in good health. CDR3 amino acids: CASSLDDSSGNTIYF. Written as DNA, the CDR3 is TGCGCCAGCAGCTTGGATGACAGCTCTGGAAACACCATATATTTT.